Listed below are T cell receptor beta chains from one sample, sequenced in a study of blood T cell repertoires in COVID-19. Generated by immunoSEQ multiplex PCR, the TCRdb table keeps only in-frame clones and is missing some. The profile shows some 320,000 clones, around nine tenths of them singletons. Sequencing was done on a sample of PBMCs or T cells enriched from blood (not recorded which). Receptor source: a woman in her 30s who had been exposed to COVID-19. The conserved cysteine and the conserved F or W are not part of the CDR3 here.

cdr3_aa	v_call
ASRASGGAFSETQY	TRBV5-4
ASRTSGKQSYEQY	TRBV2
ASSSPGQTYEQY	TRBV7-9
ASSWAGANEKLF	TRBV27
ASRAGGTGNTIY	TRBV19
ASTLPLGNPLAQY	TRBV7-9
ASSTGQGKTYTEAF	TRBV5-1
ASSGQGYQPQH	TRBV7-2
ATSDGSGEGGYT	TRBV24-1
ASSEASGDTDTQY	TRBV9
ASFREKGQPQH	TRBV6-5
ATSRDRDTYFYGYT	TRBV15
ASSPTGTGGYEQY	TRBV18
ASSFGGGSGDEQF	TRBV7-9
ASSDPSRGPYANTGELF	TRBV2
ASVPQWLGEKLF	TRBV6-5
ASSLRARHHYGYT	TRBV27
ASSRSGGAGDTQY	TRBV3-1/TRBV3-2
ASKPGQETYGYT	TRBV6-6
ASSARGMGNQPQH	TRBV6-5
ASSFDRVDQPQH	TRBV2
ATSRDIGYEQY	TRBV15
ASSYSAGYGYT	TRBV6-2/TRBV6-3
ASSPGFADTGELF	TRBV5-1
ASSLTSGTYEQY	TRBV5-4
ASSSRQGNQPQH	TRBV7-6
ASSNRGTNEKLF	TRBV7-9
ASRGQGNQPQH	TRBV25-1
ASSRLAGSNEQF	TRBV7-9
ASGRGGHTGELF	TRBV7-3
ASSHQDRGLQPQH	TRBV4-1
ASSPLQIMNTEAF	TRBV18
ASRRPRDSLNTEAF	TRBV19
ASSLGRSYGYT	TRBV12-3/TRBV12-4
ASSLGMDRGYTDTQY	TRBV4-2
ASSYSSRGNEQF	TRBV6-5
ASSSRVGVAEAF	TRBV4-1
AISGGTGQETQY	TRBV10-3
ASSDRAQETQY	TRBV19
ASSPDSNYGYT	TRBV12-3/TRBV12-4
ASSAGTGRNTEAF	TRBV9
ASIPGQGAEAF	TRBV19
ASTPTGSSNEKLF	TRBV2
ASSSWGRQKETQY	TRBV7-2
ASSQGTDTQY	TRBV9
ASSYSREMNTEAF	TRBV6-5
ASSLGSSTNQPQH	TRBV5-1
ASSQRRGLREKLF	TRBV14
ASSLLGQGNYGYT	TRBV13
ASSPGTGGVGQPQH	TRBV9
ASSSGLAGLETQY	TRBV11-3
ASSYRRDKREQY	TRBV6-2/TRBV6-3
ASSQDRTGGIETQY	TRBV3-1/TRBV3-2